This TCR beta chain was recorded in a study of identical twins. The study's findings and limits: Fewer insertions marked abundant cord blood beta clonotypes; young adult naive trended weakly, memory not at all.

A single record per CDR3 protein comes from TCRdb applying MiXCR to the 5' RACE reads. The data show approximately 550,000 distinct CDR3 sequences, around 24% seen once. Deletions cut 0 bases from V and 5 bases from J, with 11 bases between. This CDR3 comprises 13 residues. Germline V gene data show CDR1 as DFQATT and CDR2 as SNEGSKA (reference sequence). As concerns this clonotype: The target antigen is unknown.

These data also formed part of another study, on yellow fever vaccine responses in identical twins.

This TCR was recovered from a woman aged 18-30 years in good health. J is TRBJ2-7 and V is TRBV20-1, with D perhaps given as TRBD1 or TRBD2 (5 bases each). The sample taken for sequencing was CD4+ T cells sorted from blood. DNA of the CDR3: TGCAGTGCTAGAGATCGAAGGGGAGACGAGCAGTACGTC. Translated, it gives CSARDRRGDEQYV.